This TCR beta chain was identified in a study of regulatory T cells in long-lasting Graves disease. As to time point: newly diagnosed GD, antithyroid drugs for less than 3 months. Making the TCR library involved RNA that had been extracted from PBMCs. Broader study findings: The persistent group shared roughly 2,700 public clonotypes, more than the approximately 890 shared by new patients.

The authors built TCR beta libraries using iRepertoire HTBI primers and Arm-PCR of CDR3 regions. MiXCR, run by TCRdb on the multiplex PCR reads, gives a single entry per CDR3 protein. The data contain 600,000 to 650,000 distinct CDR3 sequences, roughly 15% of them singletons. The germline V and J ends were trimmed by 1 base and 5 bases, with 21 bases remaining between them. Germline CDR1 is SGDLS and CDR2 is YYNGEE. The CDR3 has 17 residues. As to this clonotype: What it binds is not known.

In addition, the sample was reused for a study of T cells in Graves' hyperthyroidism and ophthalmopathy. As that study records: Primed by the HTBI set, a first-round RT-PCR was run on the TCR CDR3. Most expanded thyroid clonotypes above 0.001 also appeared in blood.

This chain uses TRBV9 with TRBJ1-2; D is possibly TRBD1 (5 bases). The TCR sequence derives from a woman in her thirties with Graves disease. Specimen: peripheral blood mononuclear cells (PBMCs), collected at new diagnosis, from a patient treated with antithyroid drugs. The chain's CDR3 is CASSVYGRGAGLYGYTF. The CDR3 DNA is TGTGCCAGCAGCGTATACGGACGAGGGGCTGGATTGTATGGCTACACCTTC.